This section outlines one T cell receptor (beta chain) sequence together with its context. Measured with immunoSEQ multiplex PCR; TCRdb has only the in-frame clones, and not every one. The sample contains roughly 74,000 clones, over 70% of which appear only once. This entry comes from a study of T cell clones after liver transplantation. Overall study context: Third-party-reactive TCRbeta sequences from pre-transplant mixed lymphocyte reactions served as antigen-independent comparators. Subjects received no induction therapy and standard immunosuppression until randomization at 12-24 months post-transplant.

The germline V and J ends were trimmed by 5 bases and 6 bases, with 17 bases remaining between them. Germline CDR1 is KGHSH and CDR2 is LQKENI. The CDR3 runs 15 residues. The chain recombines TRBV18 with TRBJ1-5, with D tentatively TRBD1 (6 bases). Here the sequenced sample was CD4+ T cells from blood, taken before liver transplant. The receptor comes from a human donor who received a liver transplant. The chain's CDR3 is CASSVGTQDSQPQHF. CDR3 sequence (DNA): TGTGCCAGCTCAGTGGGGACACAGGATAGTCAGCCCCAGCATTTT.